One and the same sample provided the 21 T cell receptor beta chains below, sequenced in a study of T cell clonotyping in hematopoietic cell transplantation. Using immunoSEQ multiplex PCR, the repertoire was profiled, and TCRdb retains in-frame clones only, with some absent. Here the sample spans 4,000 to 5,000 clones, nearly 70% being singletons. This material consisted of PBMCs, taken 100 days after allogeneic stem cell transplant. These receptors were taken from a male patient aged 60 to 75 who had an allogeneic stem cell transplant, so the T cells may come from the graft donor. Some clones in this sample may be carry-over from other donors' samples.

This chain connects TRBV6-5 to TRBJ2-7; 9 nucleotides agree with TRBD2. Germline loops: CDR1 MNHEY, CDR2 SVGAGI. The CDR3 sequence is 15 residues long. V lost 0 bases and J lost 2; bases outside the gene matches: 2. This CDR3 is CASSYSTSGPYEQYF. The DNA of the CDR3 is TGTGCCAGCAGTTACTCTACTAGCGGGCCCTACGAGCAGTACTTC.

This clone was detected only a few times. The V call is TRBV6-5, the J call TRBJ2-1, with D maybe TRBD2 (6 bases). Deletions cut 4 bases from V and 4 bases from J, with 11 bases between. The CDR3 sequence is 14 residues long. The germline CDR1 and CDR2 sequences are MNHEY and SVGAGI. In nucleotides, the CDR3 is TGTGCCAGCAGTTCTGTTGGGGGGTACAATGAGCAGTTCTTC. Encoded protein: CASSSVGGYNEQFF.

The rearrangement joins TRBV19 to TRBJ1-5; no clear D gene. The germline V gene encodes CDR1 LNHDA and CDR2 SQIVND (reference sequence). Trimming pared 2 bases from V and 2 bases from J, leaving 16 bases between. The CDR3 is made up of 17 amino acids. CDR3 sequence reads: CASSIPRDFRGNQPQHF. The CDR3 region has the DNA TGTGCCAGTAGTATACCTCGGGATTTTAGGGGCAATCAGCCCCAGCATTTT.

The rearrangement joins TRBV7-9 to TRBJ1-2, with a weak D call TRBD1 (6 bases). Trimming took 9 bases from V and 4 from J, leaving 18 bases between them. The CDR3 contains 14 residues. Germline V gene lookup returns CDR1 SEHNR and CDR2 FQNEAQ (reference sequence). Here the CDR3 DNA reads TGTGCCAGTGCCGGTGGGGGGCATATCTATGGCTACACCTTC. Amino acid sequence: CASAGGGHIYGYTF.

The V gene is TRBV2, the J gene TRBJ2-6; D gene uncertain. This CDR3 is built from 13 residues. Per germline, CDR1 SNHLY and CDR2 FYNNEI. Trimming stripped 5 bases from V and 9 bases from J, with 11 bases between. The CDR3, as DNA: TGTGCCAGCAGTCCCGACATCGACAACGTCCTGACTTTC. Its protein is CASSPDIDNVLTF. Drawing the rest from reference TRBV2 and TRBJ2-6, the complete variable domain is EPEVTQTPSHQVTQMGQEVILRCVPISNHLYFYWYRQILGQKVEFLVSFYNNEISEKSEIFDDQFSVERPDGSNFTLKIRSTKLEDSAMYFCASSPDIDNVLTFGAGSRLTVL.

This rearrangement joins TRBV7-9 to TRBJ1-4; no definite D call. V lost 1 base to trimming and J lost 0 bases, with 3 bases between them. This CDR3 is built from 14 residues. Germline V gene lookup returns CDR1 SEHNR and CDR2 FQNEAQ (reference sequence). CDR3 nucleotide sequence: TGTGCCAGCAGCTTAGTAACAACTAATGAAAAACTGTTTTTT. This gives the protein CASSLVTTNEKLFF.

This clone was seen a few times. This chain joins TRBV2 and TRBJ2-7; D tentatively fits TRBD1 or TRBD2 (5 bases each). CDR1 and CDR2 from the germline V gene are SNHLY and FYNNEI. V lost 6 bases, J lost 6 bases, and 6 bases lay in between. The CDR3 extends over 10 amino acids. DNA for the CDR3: TGTGCCAGCAGGGGGGTCGAGCAGTACTTC. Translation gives CASRGVEQYF.

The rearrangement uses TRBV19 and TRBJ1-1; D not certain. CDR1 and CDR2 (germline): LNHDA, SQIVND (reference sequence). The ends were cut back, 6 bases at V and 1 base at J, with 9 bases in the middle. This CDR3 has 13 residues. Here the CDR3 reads CASSSWGNTEAFF. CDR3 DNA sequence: TGTGCCAGTAGCAGTTGGGGGAACACTGAAGCTTTCTTT.

Written as DNA, the CDR3 is TGCGCCAGCAGCCAAGGGGCAGGGGAAAATGAAAAACTGTTTTTT. Translated: CASSQGAGENEKLFF. The rearrangement uses TRBV4-1 and TRBJ1-4; tentative D call: TRBD1 (6 bases). The germline V gene encodes CDR1 MGHRA and CDR2 YSYEKL. Trimming cost V 1 base and J 5 bases, with 11 bases left between them. The CDR3 loop spans 15 amino acids.

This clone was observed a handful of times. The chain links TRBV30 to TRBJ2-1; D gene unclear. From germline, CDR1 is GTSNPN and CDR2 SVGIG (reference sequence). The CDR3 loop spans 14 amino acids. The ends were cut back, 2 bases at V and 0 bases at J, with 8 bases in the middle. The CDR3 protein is CAWSLQISYNEQFF. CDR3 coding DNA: TGTGCCTGGAGTTTGCAAATCTCCTACAATGAGCAGTTCTTC.

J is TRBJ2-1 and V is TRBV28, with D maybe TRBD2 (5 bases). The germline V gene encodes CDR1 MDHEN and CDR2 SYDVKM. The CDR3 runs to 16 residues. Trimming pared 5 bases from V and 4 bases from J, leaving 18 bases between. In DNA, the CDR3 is TGTGCCAGCAGTCCACTGGGAGCGGTGGGGTACAATGAGCAGTTCTTC. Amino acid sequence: CASSPLGAVGYNEQFF.

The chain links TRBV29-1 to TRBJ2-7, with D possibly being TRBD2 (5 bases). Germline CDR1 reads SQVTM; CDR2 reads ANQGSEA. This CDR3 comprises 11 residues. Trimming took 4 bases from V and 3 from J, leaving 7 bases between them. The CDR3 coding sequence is TGCAGCGTTGGAGGGAGCTACGAGCAGTACTTC. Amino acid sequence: CSVGGSYEQYF.

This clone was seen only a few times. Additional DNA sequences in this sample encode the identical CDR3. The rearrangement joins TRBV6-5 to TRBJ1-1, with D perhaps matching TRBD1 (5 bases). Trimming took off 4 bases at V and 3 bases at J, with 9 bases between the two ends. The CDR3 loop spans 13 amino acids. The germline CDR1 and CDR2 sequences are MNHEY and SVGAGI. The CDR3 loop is CASSSGLHTEAFF. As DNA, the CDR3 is TGTGCCAGCAGTTCGGGACTCCACACTGAAGCTTTCTTT.

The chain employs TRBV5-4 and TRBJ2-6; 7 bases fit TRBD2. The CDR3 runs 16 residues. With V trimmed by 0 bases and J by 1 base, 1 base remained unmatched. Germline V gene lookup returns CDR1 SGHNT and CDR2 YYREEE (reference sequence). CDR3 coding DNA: TGTGCCAGCAGCTTGGACGGGGGGTCTGGGGCCAACGTCCTGACTTTC. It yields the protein CASSLDGGSGANVLTF.

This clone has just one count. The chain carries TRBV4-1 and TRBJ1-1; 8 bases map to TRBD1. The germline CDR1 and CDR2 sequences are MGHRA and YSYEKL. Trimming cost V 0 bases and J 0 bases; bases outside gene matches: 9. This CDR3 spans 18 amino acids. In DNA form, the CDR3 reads TGCGCCAGCAGCCAAGAGGGGGTAACAGGGGGGCTGAACACTGAAGCTTTCTTT. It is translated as CASSQEGVTGGLNTEAFF.

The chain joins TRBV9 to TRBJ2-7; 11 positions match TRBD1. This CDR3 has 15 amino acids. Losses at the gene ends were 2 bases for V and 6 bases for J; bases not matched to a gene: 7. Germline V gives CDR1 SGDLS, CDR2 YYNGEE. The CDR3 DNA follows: TGTGCCAGCAGCGTTTCGGGACAGGGGGAAGGCGAGCAGTACTTC. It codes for CASSVSGQGEGEQYF.

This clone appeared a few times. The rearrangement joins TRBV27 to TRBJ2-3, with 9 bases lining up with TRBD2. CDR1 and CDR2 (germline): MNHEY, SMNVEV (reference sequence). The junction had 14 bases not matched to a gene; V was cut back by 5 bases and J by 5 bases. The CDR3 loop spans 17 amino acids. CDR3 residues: CASSPGWGSGSVDTQYF. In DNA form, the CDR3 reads TGTGCCAGCAGTCCGGGGTGGGGTAGCGGGAGTGTAGATACGCAGTATTTT.

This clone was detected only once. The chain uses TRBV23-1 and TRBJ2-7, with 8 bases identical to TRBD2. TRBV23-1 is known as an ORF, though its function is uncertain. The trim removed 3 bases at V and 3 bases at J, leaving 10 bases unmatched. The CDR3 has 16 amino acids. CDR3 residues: CASSHLLSSGVYEQYF. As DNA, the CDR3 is TGCGCCAGCAGTCACCTTCTTAGTAGCGGGGTCTACGAGCAGTACTTC.

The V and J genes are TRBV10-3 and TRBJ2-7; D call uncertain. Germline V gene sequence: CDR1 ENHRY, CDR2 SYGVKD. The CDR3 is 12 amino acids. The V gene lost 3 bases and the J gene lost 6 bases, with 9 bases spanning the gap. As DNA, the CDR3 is TGTGCCATCAGTGAAACGTTGGGCGAGCAGTACTTC. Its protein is CAISETLGEQYF.

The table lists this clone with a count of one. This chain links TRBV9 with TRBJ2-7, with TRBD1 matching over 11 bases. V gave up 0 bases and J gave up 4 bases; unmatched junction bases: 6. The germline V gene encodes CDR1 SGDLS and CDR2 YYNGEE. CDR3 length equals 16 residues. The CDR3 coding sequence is TGTGCCAGCAGCGTAGGAGGGACAGGGGGTAGGTACGAGCAGTACTTC. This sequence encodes CASSVGGTGGRYEQYF.

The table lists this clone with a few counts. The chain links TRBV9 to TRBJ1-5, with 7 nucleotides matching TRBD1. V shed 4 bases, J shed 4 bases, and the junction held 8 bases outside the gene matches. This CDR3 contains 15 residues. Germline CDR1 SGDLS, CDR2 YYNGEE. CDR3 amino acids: CASSPTGMINQPQHF. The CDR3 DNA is TGTGCCAGCAGCCCGACAGGGATGATTAATCAGCCCCAGCATTTT. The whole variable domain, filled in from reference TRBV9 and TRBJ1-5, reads DSGVTQTPKHLITATGQRVTLRCSPRSGDLSVYWYQQSLDQGLQFLIQYYNGEERAKGNILERFSAQQFPDLHSELNLSSLELGDSALYFCASSPTGMINQPQHFGDGTRLSIL.